The clone carrying this TCR beta chain was seen many times. As yet, its antigen is unknown. The source of the sample is a study of neurological immune-mediated disorders. Findings and limits, study-wide: The absence of shared CDR3 amino acid sequences among expanded clones across subjects suggests private repertoires in all groups.

A single run covered 15-18 subjects with over 190 million TCR-beta sequences. One entry per CDR3 protein results from TCRdb running MiXCR on the 5' RACE reads. The data hold approximately 82,000 distinct CDR3 sequences, with about 14% observed a single time. Germline lookup yields CDR1 SGHTA and CDR2 FQGNSA. With 5 bases clipped from V and 4 bases from J, the junction kept 6 bases outside the gene matches. The CDR3 extends over 15 amino acids. Unsorted libraries were prepared from 2 million PBMCs held at -80 C. The sequenced sample consisted of PBMCs. The source is a woman between 45 and 60 years old in good health. The chain employs TRBV7-2 and TRBJ1-5, with 9 bases that match TRBD1. Here the CDR3 reads CASSPPGQGNQPQHF. The CDR3 DNA is TGTGCCAGCAGCCCGCCGGGACAGGGAAATCAGCCCCAGCATTTT.